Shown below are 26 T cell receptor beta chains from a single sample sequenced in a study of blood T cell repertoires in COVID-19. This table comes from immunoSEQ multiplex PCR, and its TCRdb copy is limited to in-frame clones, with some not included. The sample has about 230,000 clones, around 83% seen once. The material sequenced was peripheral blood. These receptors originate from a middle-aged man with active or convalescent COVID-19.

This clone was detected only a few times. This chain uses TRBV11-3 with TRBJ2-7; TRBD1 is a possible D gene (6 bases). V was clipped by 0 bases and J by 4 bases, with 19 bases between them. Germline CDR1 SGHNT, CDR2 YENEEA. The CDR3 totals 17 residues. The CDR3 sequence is CASSLEITAGDQYEQYF. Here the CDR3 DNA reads TGTGCCAGCAGCTTAGAGATCACGGCAGGGGATCAATACGAGCAGTACTTC.

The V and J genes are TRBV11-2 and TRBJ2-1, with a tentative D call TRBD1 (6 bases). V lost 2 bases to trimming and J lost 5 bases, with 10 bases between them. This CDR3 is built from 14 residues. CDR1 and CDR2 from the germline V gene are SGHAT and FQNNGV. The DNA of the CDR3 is TGTGCCAGCAGCTTATGGTCAGGGGACAATGAGCAGTTCTTC. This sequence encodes CASSLWSGDNEQFF.

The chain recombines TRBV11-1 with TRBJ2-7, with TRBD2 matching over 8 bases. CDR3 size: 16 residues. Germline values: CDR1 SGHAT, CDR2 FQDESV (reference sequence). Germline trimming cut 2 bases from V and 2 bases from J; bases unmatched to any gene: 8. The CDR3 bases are TGTGCCAGCAGCTTAAGCGGGGGCGGGGGCACCTACGAGCAGTACTTC. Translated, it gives CASSLSGGGGTYEQYF.

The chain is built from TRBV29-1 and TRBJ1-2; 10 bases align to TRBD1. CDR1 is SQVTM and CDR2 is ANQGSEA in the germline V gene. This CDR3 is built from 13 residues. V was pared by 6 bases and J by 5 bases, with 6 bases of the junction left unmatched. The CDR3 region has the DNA TGCAGCGTCCACCGGGACAGGGGTTATGGCTACACCTTC. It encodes CSVHRDRGYGYTF. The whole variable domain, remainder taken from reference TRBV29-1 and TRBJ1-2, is SAVISQKPSRDICQRGTSLTIQCQVDSQVTMMFWYRQQPGQSLTLIATANQGSEATYESGFVIDKFPISRPNLTFSTLTVSNMSPEDSSIYLCSVHRDRGYGYTFGSGTRLTVV.

The CDR3: CASSQGVGANVLTF. The CDR3 nucleotides read TGTGCCAGTAGCCAAGGGGTAGGGGCCAACGTCCTGACTTTC. The V call is TRBV19, the J call TRBJ2-6; weak D call: TRBD1 (5 bases). The germline V gene encodes CDR1 LNHDA and CDR2 SQIVND (reference sequence). The germline V and J ends were trimmed by 6 bases and 4 bases, with 10 bases remaining between them. The CDR3 totals 14 residues.

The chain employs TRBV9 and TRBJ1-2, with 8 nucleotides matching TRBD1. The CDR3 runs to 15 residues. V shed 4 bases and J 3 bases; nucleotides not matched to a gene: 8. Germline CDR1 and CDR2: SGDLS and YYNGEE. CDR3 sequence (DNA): TGTGCCAGCAGCCCTCTCACAGGGGGATACTATGGCTACACCTTC. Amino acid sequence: CASSPLTGGYYGYTF.

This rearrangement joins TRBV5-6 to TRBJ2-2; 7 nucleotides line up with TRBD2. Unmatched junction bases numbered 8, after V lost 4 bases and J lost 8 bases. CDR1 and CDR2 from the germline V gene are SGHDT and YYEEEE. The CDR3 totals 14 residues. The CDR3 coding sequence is TGTGCCAGCAGCGACACTAGCGCCGATGGGGAGCTGTTTTTT. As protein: CASSDTSADGELFF.

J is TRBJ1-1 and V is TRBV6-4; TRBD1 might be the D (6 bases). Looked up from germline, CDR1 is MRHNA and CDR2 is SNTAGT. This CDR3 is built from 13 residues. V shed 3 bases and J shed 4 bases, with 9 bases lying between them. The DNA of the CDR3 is TGTGCCAGCAGTGAACAGGGTGGCACTGAAGCTTTCTTT. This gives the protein CASSEQGGTEAFF.

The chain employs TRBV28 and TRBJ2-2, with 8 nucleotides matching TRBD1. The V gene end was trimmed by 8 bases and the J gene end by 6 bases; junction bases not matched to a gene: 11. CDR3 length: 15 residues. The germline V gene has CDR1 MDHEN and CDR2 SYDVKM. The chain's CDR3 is CASADVQGAAGELFF. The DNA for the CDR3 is TGTGCCAGCGCAGATGTGCAGGGGGCCGCCGGGGAGCTGTTTTTT.

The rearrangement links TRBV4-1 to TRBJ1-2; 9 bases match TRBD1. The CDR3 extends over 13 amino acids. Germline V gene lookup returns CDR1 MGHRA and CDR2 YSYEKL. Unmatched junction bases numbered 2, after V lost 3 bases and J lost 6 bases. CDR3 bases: TGCGCCAGCAGCCATCGGACAGGGGATGGCTACACCTTC. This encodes CASSHRTGDGYTF.

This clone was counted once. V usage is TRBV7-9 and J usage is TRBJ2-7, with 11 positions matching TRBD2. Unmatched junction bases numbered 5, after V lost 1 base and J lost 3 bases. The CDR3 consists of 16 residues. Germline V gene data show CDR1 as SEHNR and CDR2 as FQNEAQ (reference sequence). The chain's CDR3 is CASSLDRLAGNYEQYF. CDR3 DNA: TGTGCCAGCAGCTTAGATCGACTAGCGGGAAACTACGAGCAGTACTTC.

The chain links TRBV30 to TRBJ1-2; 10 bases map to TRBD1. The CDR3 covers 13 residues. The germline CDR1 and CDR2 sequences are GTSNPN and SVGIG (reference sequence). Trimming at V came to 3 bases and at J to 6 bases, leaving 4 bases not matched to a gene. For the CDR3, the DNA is TGTGCCTGGAGAAAAGGACAGGGGGATGGCTACACCTTC. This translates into CAWRKGQGDGYTF.

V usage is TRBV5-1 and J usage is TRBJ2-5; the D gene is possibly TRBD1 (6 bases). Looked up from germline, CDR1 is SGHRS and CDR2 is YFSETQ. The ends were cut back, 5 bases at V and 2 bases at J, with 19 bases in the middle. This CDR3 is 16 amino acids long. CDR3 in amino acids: CASSLRGIQGQETQYF. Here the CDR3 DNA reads TGCGCCAGCAGTCTAAGGGGGATACAGGGTCAAGAGACCCAGTACTTC.

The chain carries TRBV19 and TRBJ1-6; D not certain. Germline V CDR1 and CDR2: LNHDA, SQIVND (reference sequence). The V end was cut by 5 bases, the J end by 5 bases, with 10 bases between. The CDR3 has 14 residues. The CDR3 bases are TGTGCCAGTAGTGAGGGAGGAGATAATTCACCCCTCCACTTT. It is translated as CASSEGGDNSPLHF.

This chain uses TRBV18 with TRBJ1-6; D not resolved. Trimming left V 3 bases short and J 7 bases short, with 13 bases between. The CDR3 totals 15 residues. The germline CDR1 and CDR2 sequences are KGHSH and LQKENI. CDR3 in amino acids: CASSPSGVVNSPLHF. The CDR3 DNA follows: TGTGCCAGCTCACCGTCGGGTGTCGTCAATTCACCCCTCCACTTT.

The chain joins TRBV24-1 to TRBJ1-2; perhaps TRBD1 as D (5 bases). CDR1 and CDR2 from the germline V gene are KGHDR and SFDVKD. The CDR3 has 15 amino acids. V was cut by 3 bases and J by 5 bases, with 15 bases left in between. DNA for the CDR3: TGTGCCACCAGTGATGCGAGGGGACTTCCATATGGCTACACCTTC. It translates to CATSDARGLPYGYTF.

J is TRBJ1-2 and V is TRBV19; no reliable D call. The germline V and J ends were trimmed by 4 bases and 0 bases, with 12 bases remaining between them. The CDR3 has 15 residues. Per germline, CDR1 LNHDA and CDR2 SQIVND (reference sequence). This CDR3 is CASSNRGVANYGYTF. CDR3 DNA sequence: TGTGCCAGTAGTAATCGTGGAGTTGCTAACTATGGCTACACCTTC. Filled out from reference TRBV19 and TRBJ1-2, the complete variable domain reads DGGITQSPKYLFRKEGQNVTLSCEQNLNHDAMYWYRQDPGQGLRLIYYSQIVNDFQKGDIAEGYSVSREKKESFPLTVTSAQKNPTAFYLCASSNRGVANYGYTFGSGTRLTVV.

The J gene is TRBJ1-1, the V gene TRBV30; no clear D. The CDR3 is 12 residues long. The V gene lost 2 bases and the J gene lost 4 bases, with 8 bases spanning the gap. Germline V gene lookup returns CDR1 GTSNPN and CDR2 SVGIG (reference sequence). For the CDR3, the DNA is TGTGCCTGGAGTAGAGATGTCACTGAAGCTTTCTTT. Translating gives CAWSRDVTEAFF.

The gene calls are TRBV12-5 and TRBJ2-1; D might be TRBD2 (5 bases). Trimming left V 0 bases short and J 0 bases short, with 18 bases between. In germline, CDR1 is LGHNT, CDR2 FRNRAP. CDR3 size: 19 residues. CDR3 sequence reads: CASGLVVGSSRSSYNEQFF. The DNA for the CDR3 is TGTGCTAGTGGTTTGGTGGTCGGATCTAGCAGGAGCTCCTACAATGAGCAGTTCTTC.

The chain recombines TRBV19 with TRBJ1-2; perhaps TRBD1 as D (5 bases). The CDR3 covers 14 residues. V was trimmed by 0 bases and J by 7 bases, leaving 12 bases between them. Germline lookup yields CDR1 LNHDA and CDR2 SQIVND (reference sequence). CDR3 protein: CASSIDAAGLGYTF. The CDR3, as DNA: TGTGCCAGTAGTATAGATGCGGCAGGGCTTGGCTACACCTTC.

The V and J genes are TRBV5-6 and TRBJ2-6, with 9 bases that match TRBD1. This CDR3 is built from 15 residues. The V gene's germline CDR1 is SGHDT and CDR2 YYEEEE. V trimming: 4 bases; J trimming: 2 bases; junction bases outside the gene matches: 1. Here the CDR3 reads CASSRQGAGANVLTF. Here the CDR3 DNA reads TGTGCCAGCAGCCGACAGGGGGCTGGGGCCAACGTCCTGACTTTC. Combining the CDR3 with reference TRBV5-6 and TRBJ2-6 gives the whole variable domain DAGVTQSPTHLIKTRGQQVTLRCSPKSGHDTVSWYQQALGQGPQFIFQYYEEEERQRGNFPDRFSGHQFPNYSSELNVNALLLGDSALYLCASSRQGAGANVLTFGAGSRLTVL.

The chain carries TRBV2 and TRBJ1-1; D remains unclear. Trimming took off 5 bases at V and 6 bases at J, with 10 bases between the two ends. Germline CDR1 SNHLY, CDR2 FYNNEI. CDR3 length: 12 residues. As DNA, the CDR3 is TGTGCCAGCAGTCAATCGGGAGCTGAAGCTTTCTTT. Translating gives CASSQSGAEAFF.

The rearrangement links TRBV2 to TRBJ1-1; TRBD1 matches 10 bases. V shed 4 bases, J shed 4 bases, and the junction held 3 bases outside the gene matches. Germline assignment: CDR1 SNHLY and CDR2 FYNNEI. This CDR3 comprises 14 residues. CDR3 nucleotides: TGTGCCAGCAGTGGGGACAGGGGTGGCACTGAAGCTTTCTTT. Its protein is CASSGDRGGTEAFF.

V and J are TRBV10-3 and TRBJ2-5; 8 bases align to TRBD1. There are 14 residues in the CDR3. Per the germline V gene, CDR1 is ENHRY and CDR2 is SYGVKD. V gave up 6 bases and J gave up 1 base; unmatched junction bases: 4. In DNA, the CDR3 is TGTGCCATCAGGTTGGACAGGGCCCAAGAGACCCAGTACTTC. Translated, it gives CAIRLDRAQETQYF.

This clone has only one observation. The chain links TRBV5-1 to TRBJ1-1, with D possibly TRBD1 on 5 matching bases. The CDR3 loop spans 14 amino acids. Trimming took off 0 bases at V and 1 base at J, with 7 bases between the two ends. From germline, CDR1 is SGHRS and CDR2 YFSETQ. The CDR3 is CASSLGQQNTEAFF. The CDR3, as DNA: TGCGCCAGCAGCTTGGGACAGCAGAACACTGAAGCTTTCTTT.

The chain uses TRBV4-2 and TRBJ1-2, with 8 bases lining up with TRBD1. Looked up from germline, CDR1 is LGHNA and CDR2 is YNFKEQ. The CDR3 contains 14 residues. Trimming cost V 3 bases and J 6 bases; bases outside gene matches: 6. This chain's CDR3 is CASSHPTGDNGYTF. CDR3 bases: TGTGCCAGCAGCCACCCGACAGGGGACAATGGCTACACCTTC.